A selection of T cell receptor beta chains follows, all from one sample in a study of blood T cell repertoires in COVID-19. Profiling relied on immunoSEQ multiplex PCR, and the TCRdb table lists in-frame clones only, not all of them. The sample carries under 200,000 clones, less than 90% recorded once. What was sequenced was PBMCs or T cells enriched from blood (not recorded which). These receptor sequences come from a woman between 45 and 60 years old who had recovered from COVID-19. Both conserved end residues are part of each CDR3. Each record gives: D gene, J gene, V gene, clone size, CDR3 protein, CDR3 DNA. A D gene is named only where the DNA matches it firmly. A clone size is listed for some rows: how often the clone was seen (once, few, many), or a class if it is expanded.

.,TRBJ2-7,TRBV6-5,.,CASSYSGTYEQYF,TGTGCCAGCAGTTACAGCGGTACCTACGAGCAGTACTTC
TRBD2,TRBJ2-1,TRBV7-9,.,CASSLPPGLGAYNEQFF,TGTGCCAGCAGCCTCCCCCCGGGACTAGGGGCCTACAATGAGCAGTTCTTC
TRBD1,TRBJ2-1,TRBV19,once,CASSIGGQTFGAEQFF,TGTGCCAGTAGTATAGGGGGACAGACCTTTGGAGCTGAGCAGTTCTTC
.,TRBJ1-6,TRBV28,.,CASSSGEDVYNSPLHF,TGTGCCAGCAGTTCGGGGGAAGACGTTTATAATTCACCCCTCCACTTT
TRBD2,TRBJ2-7,TRBV7-2,.,CASSLTSGRYEQYF,TGTGCCAGCAGCTTGACTAGCGGGAGATACGAGCAGTACTTC
TRBD1,TRBJ1-2,TRBV11-3,.,CASSLTGTVVNGYTF,TGTGCCAGCAGCTTAACAGGGACAGTCGTCAATGGCTACACCTTC
.,TRBJ2-7,TRBV28,once,CASSFNSNAYEQYF,TGTGCCAGCAGTTTTAACAGCAACGCCTACGAGCAGTACTTC
.,TRBJ1-6,TRBV12-3/TRBV12-4,.,CASSLVGELHF,TGTGCCAGCAGTTTAGTGGGAGAGCTCCACTTT
TRBD1,TRBJ1-3,TRBV5-4,.,CASSLVGQGHGNTIYF,TGTGCCAGCAGCTTGGTGGGACAGGGGCACGGAAACACCATATATTTT
.,TRBJ2-7,TRBV6-5,few,CASSYLGAPNEQYF,TGTGCCAGCAGTTACTTGGGGGCGCCTAACGAGCAGTACTTC
.,TRBJ1-2,TRBV4-3,.,CASSIEVQGDYGYTF,TGCGCCAGCAGCATAGAGGTGCAGGGTGACTATGGCTACACCTTC
.,TRBJ1-3,TRBV7-8,.,CASSSSGAGALGDTIYF,TGTGCCAGCAGCTCCAGCGGGGCAGGCGCTCTTGGAGACACCATATATTTT
.,TRBJ2-2,TRBV9,.,CASSVAGVSTGELFF,TGTGCCAGCAGCGTAGCGGGGGTCTCCACCGGGGAGCTGTTTTTT
.,TRBJ2-7,TRBV7-2,.,CASSLALPAAYEQYF,TGTGCCAGCAGCTTAGCGCTCCCAGCGGCATACGAGCAGTACTTC